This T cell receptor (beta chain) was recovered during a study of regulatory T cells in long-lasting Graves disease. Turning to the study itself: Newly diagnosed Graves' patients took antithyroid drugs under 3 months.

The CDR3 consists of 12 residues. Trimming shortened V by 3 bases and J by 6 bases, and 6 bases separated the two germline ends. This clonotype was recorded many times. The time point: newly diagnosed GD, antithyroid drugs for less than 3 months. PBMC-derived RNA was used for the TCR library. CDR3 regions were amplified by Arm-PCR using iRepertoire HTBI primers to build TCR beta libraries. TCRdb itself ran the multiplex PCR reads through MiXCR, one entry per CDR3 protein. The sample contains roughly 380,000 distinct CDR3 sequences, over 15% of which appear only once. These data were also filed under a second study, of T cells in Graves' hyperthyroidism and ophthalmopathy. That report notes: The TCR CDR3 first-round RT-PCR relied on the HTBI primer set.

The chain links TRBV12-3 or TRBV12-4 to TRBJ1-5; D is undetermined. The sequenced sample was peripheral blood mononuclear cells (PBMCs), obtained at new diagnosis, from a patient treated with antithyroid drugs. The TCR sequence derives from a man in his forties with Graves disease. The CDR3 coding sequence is TGTGCCAGCAGTTTGATGGGTCAGCCCCAGCATTTT. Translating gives CASSLMGQPQHF.